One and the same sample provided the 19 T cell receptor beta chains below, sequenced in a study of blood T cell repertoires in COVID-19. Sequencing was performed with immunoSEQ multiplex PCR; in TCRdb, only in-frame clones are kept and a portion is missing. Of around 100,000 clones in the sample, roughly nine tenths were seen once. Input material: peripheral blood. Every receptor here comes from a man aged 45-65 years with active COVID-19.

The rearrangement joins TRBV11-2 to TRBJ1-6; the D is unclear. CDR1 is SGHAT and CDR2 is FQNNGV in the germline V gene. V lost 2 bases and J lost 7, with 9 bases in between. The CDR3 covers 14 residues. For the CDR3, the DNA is TGTGCCAGCAGCTTAATCACAGCAAATTCACCCCTCCACTTT. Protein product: CASSLITANSPLHF.

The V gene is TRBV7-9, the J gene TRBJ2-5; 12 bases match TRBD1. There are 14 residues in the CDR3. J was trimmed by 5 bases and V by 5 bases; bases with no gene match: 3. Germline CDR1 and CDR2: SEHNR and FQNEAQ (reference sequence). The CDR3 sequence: CASSLGQGAETQYF. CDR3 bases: TGTGCCAGCAGCCTGGGACAGGGGGCGGAGACCCAGTACTTC.

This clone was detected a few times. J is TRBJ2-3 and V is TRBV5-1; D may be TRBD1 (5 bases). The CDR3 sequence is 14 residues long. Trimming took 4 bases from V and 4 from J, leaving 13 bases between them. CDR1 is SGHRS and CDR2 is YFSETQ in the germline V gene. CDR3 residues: CASSLDISSDTQYF. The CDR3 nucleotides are TGCGCCAGCAGCCTGGACATTTCCTCAGATACGCAGTATTTT.

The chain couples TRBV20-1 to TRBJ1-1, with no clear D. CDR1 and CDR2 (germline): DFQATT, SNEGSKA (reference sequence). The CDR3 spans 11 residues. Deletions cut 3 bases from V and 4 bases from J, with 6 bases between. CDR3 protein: CSARQATEAFF. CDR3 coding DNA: TGCAGTGCTAGGCAGGCCACTGAAGCTTTCTTT.

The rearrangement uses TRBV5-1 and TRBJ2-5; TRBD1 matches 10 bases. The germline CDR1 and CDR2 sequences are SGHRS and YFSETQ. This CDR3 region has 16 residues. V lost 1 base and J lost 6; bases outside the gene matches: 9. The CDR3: CASSLIGQGGSKTQYF. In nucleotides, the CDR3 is TGCGCCAGCAGCTTGATCGGACAGGGGGGCTCGAAGACCCAGTACTTC. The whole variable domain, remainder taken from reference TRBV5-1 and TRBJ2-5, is KAGVTQTPRYLIKTRGQQVTLSCSPISGHRSVSWYQQTPGQGLQFLFEYFSETQRNKGNFPGRFSGRQFSNSRSEMNVSTLELGDSALYLCASSLIGQGGSKTQYFGPGTRLLVL.

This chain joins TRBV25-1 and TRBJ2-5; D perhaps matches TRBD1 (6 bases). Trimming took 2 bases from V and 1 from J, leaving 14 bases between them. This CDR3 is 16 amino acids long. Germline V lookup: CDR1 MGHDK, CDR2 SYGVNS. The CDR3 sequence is CASSEAQGFAQETQYF. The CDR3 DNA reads TGTGCCAGCAGTGAAGCTCAGGGGTTTGCCCAAGAGACCCAGTACTTC.

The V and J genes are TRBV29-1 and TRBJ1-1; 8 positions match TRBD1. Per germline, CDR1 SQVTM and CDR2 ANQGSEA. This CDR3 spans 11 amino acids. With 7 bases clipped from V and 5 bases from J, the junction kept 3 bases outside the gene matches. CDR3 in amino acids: CSAGTGTEAFF. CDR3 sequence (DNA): TGCAGCGCCGGGACAGGAACTGAAGCTTTCTTT.

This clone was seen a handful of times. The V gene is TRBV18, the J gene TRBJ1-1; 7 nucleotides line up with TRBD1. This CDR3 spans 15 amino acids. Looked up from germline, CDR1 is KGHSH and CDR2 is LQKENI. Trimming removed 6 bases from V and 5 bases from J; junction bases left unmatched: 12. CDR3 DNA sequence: TGTGCCAGCTCGCCGAGTCGACAGGGACCAACTGAAGCTTTCTTT. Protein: CASSPSRQGPTEAFF.

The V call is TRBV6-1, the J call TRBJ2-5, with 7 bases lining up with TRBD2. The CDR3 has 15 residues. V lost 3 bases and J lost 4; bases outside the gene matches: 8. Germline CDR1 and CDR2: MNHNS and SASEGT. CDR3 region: CASSEGGSGGETQYF. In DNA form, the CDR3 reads TGTGCCAGCAGTGAGGGAGGTTCGGGGGGAGAGACCCAGTACTTC.

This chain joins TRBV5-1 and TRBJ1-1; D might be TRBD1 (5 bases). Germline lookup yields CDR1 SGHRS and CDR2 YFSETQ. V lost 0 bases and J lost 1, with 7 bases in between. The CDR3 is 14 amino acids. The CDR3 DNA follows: TGCGCCAGCAGCTTGGGACAGCCGAACACTGAAGCTTTCTTT. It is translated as CASSLGQPNTEAFF.

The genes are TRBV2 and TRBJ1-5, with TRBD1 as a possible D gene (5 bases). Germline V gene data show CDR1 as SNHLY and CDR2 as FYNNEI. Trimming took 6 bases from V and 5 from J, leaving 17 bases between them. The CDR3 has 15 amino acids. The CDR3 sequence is CASSDDRTTYQPQHF. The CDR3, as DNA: TGTGCCAGCAGCGACGACAGAACTACCTATCAGCCCCAGCATTTT.

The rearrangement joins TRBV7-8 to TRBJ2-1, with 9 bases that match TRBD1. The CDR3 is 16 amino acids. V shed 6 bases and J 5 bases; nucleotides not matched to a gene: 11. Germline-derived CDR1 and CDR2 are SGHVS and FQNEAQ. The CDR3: CASRLRGDRENNEQFF. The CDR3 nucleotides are TGTGCCAGCAGACTCCGAGGGGACAGGGAGAACAATGAGCAGTTCTTC.

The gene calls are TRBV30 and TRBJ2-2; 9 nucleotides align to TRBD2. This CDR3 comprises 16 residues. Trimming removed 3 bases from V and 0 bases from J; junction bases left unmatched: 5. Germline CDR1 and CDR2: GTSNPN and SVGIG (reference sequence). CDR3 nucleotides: TGTGCCTGGAGGGAAGGCGGGAGGGCGAACACCGGGGAGCTGTTTTTT. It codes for CAWREGGRANTGELFF. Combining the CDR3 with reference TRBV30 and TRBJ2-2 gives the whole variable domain SQTIHQWPATLVQPVGSPLSLECTVEGTSNPNLYWYRQAAGRGLQLLFYSVGIGQISSEVPQNLSASRPQDRQFILSSKKLLLSDSGFYLCAWREGGRANTGELFFGEGSRLTVL.

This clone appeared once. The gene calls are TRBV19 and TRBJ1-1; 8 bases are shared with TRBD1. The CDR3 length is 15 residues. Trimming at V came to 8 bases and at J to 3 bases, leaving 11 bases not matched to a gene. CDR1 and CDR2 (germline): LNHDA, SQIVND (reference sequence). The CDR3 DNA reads TGTGCCAGTTTTCTGGACAGGGAGCCGCACACTGAAGCTTTCTTT. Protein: CASFLDREPHTEAFF.

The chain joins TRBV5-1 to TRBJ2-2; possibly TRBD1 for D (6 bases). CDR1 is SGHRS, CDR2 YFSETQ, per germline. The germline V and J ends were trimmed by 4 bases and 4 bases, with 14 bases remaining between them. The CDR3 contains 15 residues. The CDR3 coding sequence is TGCGCCAGCAGCATTCTGACAGGCATCACCGGGGAGCTGTTTTTT. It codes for CASSILTGITGELFF. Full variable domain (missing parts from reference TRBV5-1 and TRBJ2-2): KAGVTQTPRYLIKTRGQQVTLSCSPISGHRSVSWYQQTPGQGLQFLFEYFSETQRNKGNFPGRFSGRQFSNSRSEMNVSTLELGDSALYLCASSILTGITGELFFGEGSRLTVL.

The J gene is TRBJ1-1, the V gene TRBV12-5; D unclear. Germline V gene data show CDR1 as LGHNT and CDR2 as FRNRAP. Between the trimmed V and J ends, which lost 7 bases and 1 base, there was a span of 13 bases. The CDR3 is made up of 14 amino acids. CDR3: CASAPRAGNTEAFF. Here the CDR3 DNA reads TGTGCTAGTGCCCCCCGGGCGGGGAACACTGAAGCTTTCTTT.

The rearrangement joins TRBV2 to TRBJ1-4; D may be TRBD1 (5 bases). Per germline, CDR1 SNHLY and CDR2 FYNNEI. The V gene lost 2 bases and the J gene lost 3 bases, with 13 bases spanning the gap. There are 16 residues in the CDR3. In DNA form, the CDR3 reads TGTGCCAGCAGTGAAATCGTGGGGCCGCCTAATGAAAAACTGTTTTTT. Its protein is CASSEIVGPPNEKLFF. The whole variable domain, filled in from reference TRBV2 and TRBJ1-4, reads EPEVTQTPSHQVTQMGQEVILRCVPISNHLYFYWYRQILGQKVEFLVSFYNNEISEKSEIFDDQFSVERPDGSNFTLKIRSTKLEDSAMYFCASSEIVGPPNEKLFFGSGTQLSVL.

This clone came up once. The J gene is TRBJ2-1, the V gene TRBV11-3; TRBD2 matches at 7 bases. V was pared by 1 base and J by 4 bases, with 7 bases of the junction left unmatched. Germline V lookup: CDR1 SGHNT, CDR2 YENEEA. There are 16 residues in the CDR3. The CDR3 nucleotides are TGTGCCAGCAGCTTAGGCGGGAGAGTTGCGTACAATGAGCAGTTCTTC. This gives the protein CASSLGGRVAYNEQFF.

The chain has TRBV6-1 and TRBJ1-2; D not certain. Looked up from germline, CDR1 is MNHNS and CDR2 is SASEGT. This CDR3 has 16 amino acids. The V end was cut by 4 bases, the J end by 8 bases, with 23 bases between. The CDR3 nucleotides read TGTGCCAGCAGTGTTATATCGGAGTCGCCGACGGGGGGCTACACCTTC. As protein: CASSVISESPTGGYTF.